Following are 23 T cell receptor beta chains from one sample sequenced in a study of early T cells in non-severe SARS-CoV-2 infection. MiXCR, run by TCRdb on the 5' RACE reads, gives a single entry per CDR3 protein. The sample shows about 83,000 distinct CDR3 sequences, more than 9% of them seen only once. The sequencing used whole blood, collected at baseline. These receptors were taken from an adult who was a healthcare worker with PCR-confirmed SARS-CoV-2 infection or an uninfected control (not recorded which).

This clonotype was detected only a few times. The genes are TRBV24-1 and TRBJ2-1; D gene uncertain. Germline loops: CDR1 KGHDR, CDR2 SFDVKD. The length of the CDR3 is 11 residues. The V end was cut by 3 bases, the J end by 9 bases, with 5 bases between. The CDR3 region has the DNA TGTGCCACCAGTGATAAGGGTGAGCAGTTCTTC. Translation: CATSDKGEQFF.

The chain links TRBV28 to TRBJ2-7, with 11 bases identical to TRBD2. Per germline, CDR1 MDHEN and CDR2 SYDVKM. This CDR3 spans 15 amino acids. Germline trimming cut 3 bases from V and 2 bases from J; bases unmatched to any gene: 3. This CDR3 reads CASSLGLADTYEQYF. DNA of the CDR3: TGTGCCAGCAGTTTGGGACTAGCGGATACCTACGAGCAGTACTTC.

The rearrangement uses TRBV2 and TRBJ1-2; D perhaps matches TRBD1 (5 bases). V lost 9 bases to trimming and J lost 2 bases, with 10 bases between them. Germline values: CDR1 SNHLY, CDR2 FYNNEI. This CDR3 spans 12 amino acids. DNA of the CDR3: TGTGCCAGTAAGGAGGGGAACTATGGCTACACCTTC. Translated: CASKEGNYGYTF.

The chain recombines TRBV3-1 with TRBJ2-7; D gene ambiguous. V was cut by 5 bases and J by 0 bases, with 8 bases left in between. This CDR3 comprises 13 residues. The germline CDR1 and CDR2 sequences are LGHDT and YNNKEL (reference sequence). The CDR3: CASSIQPSYEQYF. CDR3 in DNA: TGTGCCAGCAGCATCCAGCCCTCCTACGAGCAGTACTTC.

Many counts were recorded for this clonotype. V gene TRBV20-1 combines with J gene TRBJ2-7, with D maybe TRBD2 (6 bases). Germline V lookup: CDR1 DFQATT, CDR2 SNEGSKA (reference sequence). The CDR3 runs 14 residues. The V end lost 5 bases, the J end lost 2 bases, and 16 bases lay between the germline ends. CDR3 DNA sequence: TGCAGTGCTCACCGGGACTTGGGACCCTACGAGCAGTACTTC. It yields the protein CSAHRDLGPYEQYF.

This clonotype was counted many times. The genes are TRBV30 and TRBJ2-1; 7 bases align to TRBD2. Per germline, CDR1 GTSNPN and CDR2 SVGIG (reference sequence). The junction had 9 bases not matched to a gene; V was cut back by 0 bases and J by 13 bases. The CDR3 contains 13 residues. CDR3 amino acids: CAWSVSAGARQFF. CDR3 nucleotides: TGTGCCTGGAGTGTATCGGCGGGAGCTCGACAGTTCTTC.

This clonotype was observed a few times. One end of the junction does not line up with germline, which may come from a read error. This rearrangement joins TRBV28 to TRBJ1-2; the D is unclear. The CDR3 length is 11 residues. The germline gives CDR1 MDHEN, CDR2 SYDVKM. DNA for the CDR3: TGTGCCAGCCGTTTCTTCTATGGCTACACCTTC. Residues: CASRFFYGYTF.

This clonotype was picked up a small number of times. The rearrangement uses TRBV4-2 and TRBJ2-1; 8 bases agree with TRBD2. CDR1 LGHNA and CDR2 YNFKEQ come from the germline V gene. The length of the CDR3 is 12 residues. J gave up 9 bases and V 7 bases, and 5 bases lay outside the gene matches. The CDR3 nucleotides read TGTGCCAGCAACAACGCGGGAGGTGAGCAGTTCTTC. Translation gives CASNNAGGEQFF.

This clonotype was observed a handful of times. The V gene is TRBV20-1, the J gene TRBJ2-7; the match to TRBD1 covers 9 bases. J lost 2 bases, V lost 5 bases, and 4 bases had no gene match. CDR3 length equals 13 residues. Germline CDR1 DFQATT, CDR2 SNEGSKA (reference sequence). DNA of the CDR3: TGCAGTGCTGGGACAGGGATCACCTACGAGCAGTACTTC. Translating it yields CSAGTGITYEQYF.

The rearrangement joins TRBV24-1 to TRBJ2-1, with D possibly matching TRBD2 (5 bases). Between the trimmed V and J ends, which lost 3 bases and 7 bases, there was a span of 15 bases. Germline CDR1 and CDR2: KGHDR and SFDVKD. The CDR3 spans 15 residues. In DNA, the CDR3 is TGTGCCACCAGTGATCCTACTAGGTCTGGTAATGAGCAGTTCTTC. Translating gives CATSDPTRSGNEQFF.

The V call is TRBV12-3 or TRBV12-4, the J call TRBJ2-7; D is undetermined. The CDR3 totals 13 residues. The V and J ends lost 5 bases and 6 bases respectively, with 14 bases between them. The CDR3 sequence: CASSPGVKSEQYF. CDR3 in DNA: TGTGCCAGCAGTCCCGGCGTGAAGTCCGAGCAGTACTTC.

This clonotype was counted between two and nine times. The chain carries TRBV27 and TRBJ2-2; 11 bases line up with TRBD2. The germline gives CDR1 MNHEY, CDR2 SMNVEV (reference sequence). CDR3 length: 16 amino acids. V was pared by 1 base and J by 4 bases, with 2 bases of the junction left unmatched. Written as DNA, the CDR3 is TGTGCCAGCAGTTTATTAGCGGGAGGGCCCACCGGGGAGCTGTTTTTT. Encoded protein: CASSLLAGGPTGELFF.

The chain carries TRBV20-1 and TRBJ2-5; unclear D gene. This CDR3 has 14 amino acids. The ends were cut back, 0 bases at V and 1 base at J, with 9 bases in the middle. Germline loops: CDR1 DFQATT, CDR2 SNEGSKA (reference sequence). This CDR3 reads CSAREVAAQETQYF. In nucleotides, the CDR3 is TGCAGTGCTAGAGAGGTGGCAGCCCAAGAGACCCAGTACTTC.

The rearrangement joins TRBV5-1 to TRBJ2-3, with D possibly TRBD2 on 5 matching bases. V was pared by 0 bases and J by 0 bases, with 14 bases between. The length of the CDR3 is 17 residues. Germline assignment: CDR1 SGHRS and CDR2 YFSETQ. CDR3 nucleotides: TGCGCCAGCAGCTTGGCCGGGAACAGCCTTAGCACAGATACGCAGTATTTT. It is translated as CASSLAGNSLSTDTQYF.

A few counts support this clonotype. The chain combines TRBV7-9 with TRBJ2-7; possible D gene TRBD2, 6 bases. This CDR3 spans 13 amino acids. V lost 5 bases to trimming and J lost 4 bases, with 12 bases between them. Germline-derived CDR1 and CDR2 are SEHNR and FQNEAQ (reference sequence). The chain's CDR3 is CASSPGDRYEQYF. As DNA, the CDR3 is TGTGCCAGCAGCCCGGGAGATCGGTACGAGCAGTACTTC.

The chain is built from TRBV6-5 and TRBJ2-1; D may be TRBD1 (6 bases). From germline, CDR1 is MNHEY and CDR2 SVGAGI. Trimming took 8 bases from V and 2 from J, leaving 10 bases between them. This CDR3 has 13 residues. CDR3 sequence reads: CASHWTAYNEQFF. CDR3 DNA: TGTGCCAGCCACTGGACAGCCTACAATGAGCAGTTCTTC.

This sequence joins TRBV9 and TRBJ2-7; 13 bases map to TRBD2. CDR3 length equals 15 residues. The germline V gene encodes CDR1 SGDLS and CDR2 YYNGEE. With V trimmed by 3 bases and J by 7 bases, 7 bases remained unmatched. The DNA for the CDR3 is TGTGCCAGCAGCGCTACTAGCGGGAGGGCGGGAGAGCAGTACTTC. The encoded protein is CASSATSGRAGEQYF.

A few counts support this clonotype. This chain's CDR3 is CASSVATGGNTGELFF. CDR3 DNA sequence: TGTGCCAGCAGCGTAGCAACAGGAGGGAACACCGGGGAGCTGTTTTTT. V gene TRBV9 combines with J gene TRBJ2-2; D assignment may be TRBD1 or TRBD2 (5 bases each). V was shortened by 0 bases and J by 1 base, with 10 bases between the two germline ends. This CDR3 contains 16 residues. The V gene's germline CDR1 is SGDLS and CDR2 YYNGEE.

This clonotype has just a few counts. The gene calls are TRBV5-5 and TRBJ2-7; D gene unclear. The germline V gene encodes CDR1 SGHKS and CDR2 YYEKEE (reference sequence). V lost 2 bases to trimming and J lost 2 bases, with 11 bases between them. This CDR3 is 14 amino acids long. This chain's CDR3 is CASSFSGSPYEQYF. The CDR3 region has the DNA TGTGCCAGCAGCTTTTCCGGGTCCCCCTACGAGCAGTACTTC. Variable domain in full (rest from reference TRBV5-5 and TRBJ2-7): DAGVTQSPTHLIKTRGQQVTLRCSPISGHKSVSWYQQVLGQGPQFIFQYYEKEERGRGNFPDRFSARQFPNYSSELNVNALLLGDSALYLCASSFSGSPYEQYFGPGTRLTVT.

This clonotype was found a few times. The CDR3 DNA follows: TGTGCCAGCAGTTCGTCACCACTGACAGGCGCGTCAGCTTTCTTT. Translated: CASSSSPLTGASAFF. The chain joins TRBV12-3 or TRBV12-4 to TRBJ1-1, with a tentative D call TRBD1 (6 bases). Trimming cost V 4 bases and J 10 bases, with 22 bases left between them. The CDR3 is made up of 15 amino acids.

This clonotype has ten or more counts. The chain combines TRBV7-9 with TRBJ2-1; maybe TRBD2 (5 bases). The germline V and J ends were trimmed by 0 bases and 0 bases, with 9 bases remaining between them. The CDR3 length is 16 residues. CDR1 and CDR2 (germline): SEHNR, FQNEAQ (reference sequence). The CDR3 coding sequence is TGTGCCAGCAGCTTAGCCGGGGTTAGCTCCTACAATGAGCAGTTCTTC. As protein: CASSLAGVSSYNEQFF.

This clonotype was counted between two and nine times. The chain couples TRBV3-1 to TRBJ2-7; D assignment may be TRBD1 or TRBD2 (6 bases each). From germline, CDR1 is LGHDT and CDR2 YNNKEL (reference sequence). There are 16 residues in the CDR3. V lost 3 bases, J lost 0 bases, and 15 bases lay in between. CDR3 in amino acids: CASSHPGGGSSYEQYF. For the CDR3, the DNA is TGTGCCAGCAGCCACCCCGGAGGGGGTAGCTCCTACGAGCAGTACTTC.

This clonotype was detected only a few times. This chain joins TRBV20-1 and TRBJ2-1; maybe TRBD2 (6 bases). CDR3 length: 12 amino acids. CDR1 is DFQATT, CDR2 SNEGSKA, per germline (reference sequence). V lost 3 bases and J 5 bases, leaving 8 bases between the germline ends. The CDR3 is CSASRRDNEQFF. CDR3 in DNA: TGCAGTGCTAGCCGGAGGGACAATGAGCAGTTCTTC.